These T cell receptor beta chains were read from a single sample in a study of radiation and T cells in renal cell carcinoma. This table comes from immunoSEQ multiplex PCR, and its TCRdb copy is limited to in-frame clones, with some not included. The sample has some 140,000 clones; around nine tenths are singletons. This sample comprised blood, obtained from a patient whose treatment included radiotherapy and nephrectomy. Receptors were obtained from a woman between 50 and 59 years old with renal cell carcinoma. Each CDR3 is given with its conserved first and last residue. A D gene is named only where the DNA matches it firmly. Size is omitted from some rows. Given values are once, few, many or a class for expanded clones.

cdr3_nt,cdr3_aa,d_call,v_call,j_call,clone_size
TGTGCCAGCAGTGAAGAAGGGGGAAGCTATGGCTACACCTTC,CASSEEGGSYGYTF,NA,TRBV25-1,TRBJ1-2,NA
TGTGCCAGCAGCGTAGGGGGACAGGGTCGGTACGAGCAGTACTTC,CASSVGGQGRYEQYF,TRBD1,TRBV9,TRBJ2-7,NA
TGTGCCAGCAGCCAATCCCGACAGGACTCCTACGAGCAGTACTTC,CASSQSRQDSYEQYF,NA,TRBV16,TRBJ2-7,NA
TGTGCCAGCAGCTTAGATACGCGCTTAGCCAAAAACATTCAGTACTTC,CASSLDTRLAKNIQYF,NA,TRBV7-2,TRBJ2-4,few
TGTGCCAGCAGTCGGGACAGGGGGCCTGATAGCAATCAGCCCCAGCATTTT,CASSRDRGPDSNQPQHF,TRBD1,TRBV2,TRBJ1-5,NA
TGCGCCAGCAGCATGCCGTCTGACAGGGAGCAGTTCTTC,CASSMPSDREQFF,NA,TRBV5-1,TRBJ2-1,NA
TGTGCCAGCAGTTACACCGACAGATACTATGGCTACACCTTC,CASSYTDRYYGYTF,NA,TRBV6-5,TRBJ1-2,NA
TGTGCCAGCAGCTCGGATTATCACAGGGGCTACACCTTC,CASSSDYHRGYTF,NA,TRBV5-4,TRBJ1-2,NA
TGTGCCTGGAGTGTTGGTTTTCCATATGGCTACACCTTC,CAWSVGFPYGYTF,NA,TRBV30,TRBJ1-2,NA
TGTGCCAGTAGTCTATACTCCGACAGGGACGAGCAGTACTTC,CASSLYSDRDEQYF,TRBD1,TRBV19,TRBJ2-7,NA
TGTGCCAGCAGCTTAGGCCACGCGACAGATACGCAGTATTTT,CASSLGHATDTQYF,NA,TRBV11-2,TRBJ2-3,NA
TGTGCCAGCAGTTATGGGGTGCTAGCGGGGGGTATGGAGCAGTACTTC,CASSYGVLAGGMEQYF,TRBD2,TRBV6-5,TRBJ2-7,NA
TGTGCCAGCAGTTCACCCGGGACAGGGTATCAGCCCCAGCATTTT,CASSSPGTGYQPQHF,TRBD1,TRBV6-6,TRBJ1-5,NA
TGTGCCAGCAGCCCCCAGAACCATGAAGCTTTCTTT,CASSPQNHEAFF,NA,TRBV7-2,TRBJ1-1,once
TGCGCCAGCAGCTTGGCCGGGCTTGCTGAGCAGTTCTTC,CASSLAGLAEQFF,NA,TRBV5-1,TRBJ2-1,NA
TGCAGCGTCCCCCGGGGTCCTCGGAATGGCTACACCTTC,CSVPRGPRNGYTF,NA,TRBV29-1,TRBJ1-2,NA
TGTGCCAGCAGCTTAAGGGCAGCACAATACTACGAGCAGTACTTC,CASSLRAAQYYEQYF,NA,TRBV7-3,TRBJ2-7,many
TGTGCCAGCAGTTCCGCCCGGGAGAACACTGAAGCTTTCTTT,CASSSARENTEAFF,NA,TRBV28,TRBJ1-1,NA
TGTGCCAGCTGCGGGAGGGGGACCACAGATACGCAGTATTTT,CASCGRGTTDTQYF,TRBD2,TRBV27,TRBJ2-3,NA
TGTGCCAGCAGCACCTCCGGGGGGAGAGGAAATTCACCCCTCCACTTT,CASSTSGGRGNSPLHF,NA,TRBV21-1,TRBJ1-6,NA
TGTGCCAGCAGTAGCGGGGGGGCCCCAGATACGCAGTATTTT,CASSSGGAPDTQYF,TRBD2,TRBV2,TRBJ2-3,NA
TGTGCCAGCAGCCAAGAGATCGACTACGAGCAGTACTTC,CASSQEIDYEQYF,NA,TRBV4-2,TRBJ2-7,NA
TGCGCCAGCAGCCCCAGGGACACTGGAAACACCATATATTTT,CASSPRDTGNTIYF,NA,TRBV5-1,TRBJ1-3,NA
TGTGCCAGCAGCCCGACAGGGGGCAATCAGCCCCAGCATTTT,CASSPTGGNQPQHF,TRBD1,TRBV7-2,TRBJ1-5,NA
TGTGCCAGCAGCTTAAACCCCGGGACAGGGAACTACAATGAGCAGTTCTTC,CASSLNPGTGNYNEQFF,TRBD1,TRBV7-3,TRBJ2-1,NA
TGTGCCAGTAGTGCCGACAGGGGTAACTATGGCTACACCTTC,CASSADRGNYGYTF,TRBD1,TRBV19,TRBJ1-2,few
TGTGCCAGCAGCCCACAGGGGCGAACGAGGACTGAAGCTTTCTTT,CASSPQGRTRTEAFF,TRBD1,TRBV6-5,TRBJ1-1,NA
TGTGCCAGCAGTGAAGGGTTGAGGAATTCACCCCTCCACTTT,CASSEGLRNSPLHF,NA,TRBV6-5,TRBJ1-6,NA
TGTGCCAGCAGGGCCCTAGGGGGCAGCGGGGAAAAACTGTTTTTT,CASRALGGSGEKLFF,TRBD1,TRBV6-5,TRBJ1-4,NA
TGTGCCAGCAGCTTAGGCCAGAACACTGAAGCTTTCTTT,CASSLGQNTEAFF,NA,TRBV7-2,TRBJ1-1,NA
TGTGCCAGCTCAATGGACAGGGACTGGTCTTACACTGAAGCTTTCTTT,CASSMDRDWSYTEAFF,TRBD1,TRBV18,TRBJ1-1,NA
TGTGCCATCAGTGATCGGGACAATAGCAATCAGCCCCAGCATTTT,CAISDRDNSNQPQHF,NA,TRBV10-3,TRBJ1-5,NA
TGTGCCAGCAGCGTAGGTGAGCAGGGGGTTACCTATGGCTACACCTTC,CASSVGEQGVTYGYTF,TRBD1,TRBV9,TRBJ1-2,NA
TGTGCCAGCTCATCGACAGGGAATCAGCCCCAGCATTTT,CASSSTGNQPQHF,TRBD1,TRBV18,TRBJ1-5,few
TGCAGCGTTACCCCCGACGGCTACTCCTACGAGCAGTACTTC,CSVTPDGYSYEQYF,NA,TRBV29-1,TRBJ2-7,NA
TGCAGCGGCTACAGGGCAAATGAGCAGTTCTTC,CSGYRANEQFF,NA,TRBV29-1,TRBJ2-1,NA
TGTGCCAGCCGCCCCCAGACAGGGCCTAATGAAAAACTGTTTTTT,CASRPQTGPNEKLFF,TRBD1,TRBV6-5,TRBJ1-4,NA
TGCGCCAGCAGCCGTGAGGGTAACACTGAAGCTTTCTTT,CASSREGNTEAFF,NA,TRBV5-1,TRBJ1-1,NA
TGTGCCACCAGCAGAGAAGAAAAACTGTTTTTT,CATSREEKLFF,NA,TRBV15,TRBJ1-4,NA
TGCGCCAGCAGCTTGGGAGAGGGGGTCTCTGGAAACACCATATATTTT,CASSLGEGVSGNTIYF,NA,TRBV5-1,TRBJ1-3,NA
TGTGCTAGTGCCCTAATAGCTGGATCTAACTATGGCTACACCTTC,CASALIAGSNYGYTF,NA,TRBV12-5,TRBJ1-2,NA
TGCGCCAGCAGCTTGTTTACGAGCCGGACTAATGAAAAACTGTTTTTT,CASSLFTSRTNEKLFF,NA,TRBV5-1,TRBJ1-4,NA
TGTGCCAGCAGGGAATCACCAGGGAACACCGGGGAGCTGTTTTTT,CASRESPGNTGELFF,NA,TRBV6-1,TRBJ2-2,NA
TGTGCCAGCAGCCAAGATGTACAGGGTGGCTATGGCTACACCTTC,CASSQDVQGGYGYTF,NA,TRBV14,TRBJ1-2,NA
TGTGCCAGCAATACTCAGGGGACGCTAACGAACACTGAAGCTTTCTTT,CASNTQGTLTNTEAFF,NA,TRBV2,TRBJ1-1,NA
TGTGCCAGCAGCCCACCGACAGGGGGCGTCGGGGAGCTGTTTTTT,CASSPPTGGVGELFF,TRBD1,TRBV7-2,TRBJ2-2,once
TGTGCCAGCAGCTTGGCCGGTCGGACTAGCGTGGGCGAGCAGTACTTC,CASSLAGRTSVGEQYF,TRBD2,TRBV5-4,TRBJ2-7,NA